This T cell receptor (beta chain) was captured in a study of cytomegalovirus exposure and HLA in healthy donors. General study results and limits: Later genetic work tied a missense DCLRE1C variant to beta-chain V and J trimming. Reportedly, cytomegalovirus status was diagnosed with high sensitivity and specificity.

This clone occurred a few times. Its specificity is unknown. The study ran its PCR with 60 Vbeta and 13 Jbeta primers. This table comes from immunoSEQ multiplex PCR, and its TCRdb copy is limited to in-frame clones, with some not included. In the table there are approximately 150,000 clones, around 80% of which are singletons. The germline gives CDR1 WNHNN, CDR2 SYGVQD (reference sequence). CDR3 length: 13 amino acids. The V gene lost 5 bases and the J gene lost 3 bases, with 11 bases spanning the gap. The sample was PBMCs. The chain joins TRBV10-1 to TRBJ2-7; D perhaps matches TRBD1 (6 bases). The TCR comes from a woman between 18 and 29 years old in good health and CMV-seronegative. As DNA, the CDR3 is TGCGCCAGCAGTCCGGGACACCTCTACGAGCAGTACTTC. Its translation: CASSPGHLYEQYF.